This T cell receptor (beta chain) was found in a study of T cells in Graves' hyperthyroidism and ophthalmopathy (dated by TCRdb to the late 2010s). Background for the entire study: Peripheral blood was collected at initial diagnosis, before any treatment. TCR V-J signatures able to tell the groups apart were searched for in a discovery cohort of around 95 patients, of whom under 45 had Graves' ophthalmopathy and around 57 had stable Graves' hyperthyroidism. Prospective prediction of ophthalmopathy was tested in an independent validation cohort consisting of 18 hyperthyroidism patients and over 15 patients who later progressed to ophthalmopathy. The roughly 99 discovery patients were divided at random into training and test sets in a 7:3 ratio. In addition, the study compared T-cell repertoires in thyroid tissue and in blood from roughly 6 Graves' hyperthyroidism patients. After sampling, hyperthyroidism patients received methimazole starting at 30 mg daily, and ophthalmopathy patients received high-dose intravenous methylprednisolone. According to the paper, TCR Vbeta CDR3 sequencing was carried out on approximately 140 peripheral blood samples, which came from about 45 ophthalmopathy, under 80 hyperthyroidism and 17 progressor patients. What the work shows at the level of the full study, not this receptor alone: In validation, the model predicted progression to ophthalmopathy with 60% to 71% sensitivity and approximately 72% specificity, a median of about 6 months before onset. Sample size was not statistically predetermined, and investigators were not blinded to group allocation. Most expanded thyroid clonotypes (frequency above 0.001) were also found in blood, which suggests that blood repertoires may mirror thyroid immune responses. Ophthalmopathy was separated from stable hyperthyroidism by a 13 V-J signature model, with approximately 86% sensitivity and approximately 81% specificity obtained in cross-validation and 80%/75% obtained in testing.

In the ophthalmopathy patients, disease was moderately to severely active, with a Clinical Activity Score of 3 or more, a NOSPECS grade of 4 or more, and a duration of less than 3 months. Patients with uncontrolled infections, other autoimmune diseases, pregnancy or lactation were excluded. Diagnoses were established on the basis of clinical symptoms, serum thyroxine and TRAb, thyroid ultrasound, and orbital computed tomography. PBMCs were isolated from about 9 ml of fresh peripheral blood by Ficoll-Paque density gradient centrifugation. Trizol reagent was used to extract total RNA, and RNA quality was then checked on an Agilent 2100 Bioanalyzer. Many counts were recorded for this clonotype. Its specific antigen is unknown. There are no base qualities to consult, and no much larger clone falls within one base. The TCR beta CDR3 regions were amplified from RNA transcripts. The TCR CDR3 was subjected to a first round of RT-PCR using the HTBI primer set and the Qiagen OneStep RT-PCR kit. Libraries were constructed in a second round of multiplex PCR, after which size selection and purification were performed. Libraries were sequenced paired-end with 100 bp reads on an Illumina HiSeq2000. In the paper's pipeline: Raw data were processed with SOAPnuke, discarding reads with adapters, uncalled bases, mean Phred below 15, or no exact constant-primer or identifier match. High-quality paired reads were merged using COPE v1.2.5, and each unique nucleotide sequence was defined as a clonotype. MiTCR v1.1 was used to align clonotypes to the IMGT TRBV, TRBD and TRBJ reference segments. Analysis was restricted to V-J combinations with a frequency above 0.0001, which covered 98% to 99.2% of repertoires. A TCS score was defined as the ratio of F50 (clonal expansion) to E x V (chaos), with BLOSUM62-based TCRdist applied between CDR3 peptides within each V-J. Welch's t-statistics and random forest reduced roughly 500 V-J features to roughly 13, which were used in a naive Bayes classifier (R e1071). TCRdb reprocessing: public reads trimmed at Q25 with fastp, clones called with MiXCR, in-frame beta chains kept. Identical CDR3 protein sequences are pooled into one entry, listed with their most common genes and DNA. In this record, the V and J calls reflect TCRdb's handling and not the investigators' own analysis. The sample table records 250,000 to 350,000 distinct CDR3 sequences; 20% to 25% of these occur just once. The biggest ten clones account for under 65% of the sample.

V is shortened by 5 bases, J by 4 bases, and the region joining them spans 11 bases. There are 13 amino acids in the CDR3, from cysteine to phenylalanine inclusive. CDR3 DNA only is kept here, 39 bases in frame from base 1. The CDR1 and CDR2 encoded by the germline V gene are MDHEN and SYDVKM. The chain was built from TRBV28 and TRBJ1-2, with TRBD1 perhaps the D gene, on 6 matching bases. The receptor was derived from a man aged 30 to 39 with Graves' ophthalmopathy. The sample comprised blood. The CDR3 loop reads CASSPGQLYGYTF. The nucleotide sequence is given as TGTGCCAGCAGTCCGGGACAACTCTATGGCTACACCTTC.